This T cell receptor beta chain was sequenced during a study of graft-versus-host responses after intestinal transplantation. Whole-study context: Multivisceral, liver-intestinal, or isolated intestinal transplants were given to recipients. General study findings and limits: GvH clones were found in recipient marrow; some appeared first in ileum or blood.

Produced via immunoSEQ multiplex PCR; TCRdb's table is partial and in-frame only. The sample holds nearly 25,000 clones; 35% to 50% are singletons and the top ten take about 0.7%. The researchers put about 200,000 CFSE-labeled responder cells into plates with about 200,000 irradiated, violet-dye-labeled stimulator cells. Sorting was performed after the reaction on proliferating CFSE-low CD3+CD4+ and CD3+CD8+ responders. Germline V gene data show CDR1 as MGHRA and CDR2 as YSYEKL. J was trimmed by 1 base and V by 0 bases; bases with no gene match: 7. The CDR3 contains 18 residues. This rearrangement joins TRBV4-1 to TRBJ2-7, with 12 bases aligning to TRBD2. The receptor was derived from a human patient who received an intestinal transplant. This specimen was alloreactive CD4+ T cells from a mixed lymphocyte reaction culture, taken before intestinal transplant. Subset reported: CFSE-low proliferating T cells sorted from approximately 6-day pre-transplant mixed lymphocyte reaction (GvH or HvG direction). The CDR3 bases are TGCGCCAGCAGCCAAGATTATACTAGCGGGAGGTCTTCCTACGAGCAGTACTTC. Its protein is CASSQDYTSGRSSYEQYF.